This T cell receptor beta chain was identified in a study of blood T cell repertoires in COVID-19. The wider study: PBMCs, B-cell-depleted T cells, or T cells were the source of the cDNA or gDNA that made up the material.

CDR3 length: 14 residues. Germline V gives CDR1 GTSNPN, CDR2 SVGIG (reference sequence). V was clipped by 0 bases and J by 6 bases, with 11 bases between them. Sequenced by immunoSEQ multiplex PCR; TCRdb stores in-frame clones only, minus some. Among about 150,000 clones listed, 65% to 85% were seen once. The receptor was isolated from a woman in her 70s who had recovered from COVID-19. This chain links TRBV30 with TRBJ1-4; D ambiguous. The sequenced sample consisted of peripheral blood. The CDR3 bases are TGTGCCTGGAGTGTACCGTGGGCCGATGAAAAACTGTTTTTT. Translating gives CAWSVPWADEKLFF.